These T cell receptor beta chains were read from a single sample in a study of radiation and T cells in renal cell carcinoma. The protocol was immunoSEQ multiplex PCR, while the TCRdb copy is restricted to in-frame clones and leaves out a portion. The table lists 15,000 to 20,000 clones, roughly 54% of them singletons, with around 11% in the top ten. The sequencing used tumor tissue, collected from a patient whose treatment included radiotherapy and nephrectomy. These receptors all come from a man aged 45 to 65 with renal cell carcinoma. Each CDR3 is given with its conserved first and last residue. A D gene is named only where the DNA matches it firmly. Where a row states a size, it is once, few, many or the class of an expanded clone; other rows omit it.

V gene,D gene,clone size,J gene,CDR3 length,CDR3 DNA,CDR3 protein
TRBV7-8,TRBD1,NA,TRBJ2-7,17,TGTGCCAGCAGCTTAGCGCAGGGACAGGCCCTATCCTACGAGCAGTACTTC,CASSLAQGQALSYEQYF
TRBV2,NA,few,TRBJ1-2,13,TGTGCCAGCAGAGAGGACACTTACTATGGCTACACCTTC,CASREDTYYGYTF
TRBV4-1,TRBD1,few,TRBJ1-5,14,TGCGCCAGCAGCCAAGAGACAGGGAATCAGCCCCAGCATTTT,CASSQETGNQPQHF
TRBV10-3,TRBD1,NA,TRBJ2-5,14,TGTGCCAGCAGCTCCGGGACAGGGATTGAGACCCAGTACTTC,CASSSGTGIETQYF
TRBV7-8,TRBD2,NA,TRBJ2-5,16,TGTGCCAGCAGCCCTACTAGCGGGATCTCCTTCGGGACCCAGTACTTC,CASSPTSGISFGTQYF
TRBV10-1,NA,few,TRBJ1-1,12,TGCGCCAGCAGTGAAGATGGGACTGAAGCTTTCTTT,CASSEDGTEAFF
TRBV4-1,TRBD2,NA,TRBJ2-3,20,TGCGCCAGCAGCCCGAGAGGACTAGCGGGGGTTGGACGGAGCACAGATACGCAGTATTTT,CASSPRGLAGVGRSTDTQYF
TRBV4-1,NA,NA,TRBJ2-4,19,TGCGCCAGCAGCCAAGAGGCGGTGGGGCTGGGGGCGACTAACCCCATTCAGTACTTC,CASSQEAVGLGATNPIQYF
TRBV6-5,NA,NA,TRBJ2-1,13,TGTGCCTGTCGGCAGGGTGTCCACAATGAGCAGTTCTTC,CACRQGVHNEQFF
TRBV6-5,TRBD1,NA,TRBJ1-1,14,TGTGCCATCCGGGACAGGGTGGAGAACACTGAAGCTTTCTTT,CAIRDRVENTEAFF
TRBV7-8,TRBD2,NA,TRBJ2-5,17,TGTGCCAGCATCGATCAGACTAGCGCAGCGTACCAAGAGACCCAGTACTTC,CASIDQTSAAYQETQYF
TRBV27,NA,NA,TRBJ2-7,15,TGTGCCAGCAGTCCCTGGACTGGGAGTTACTACGAGCAGTACTTC,CASSPWTGSYYEQYF
TRBV7-2,NA,NA,TRBJ2-5,13,TGTGCCAGCAGCCCCTACACGCAAGAGACCCAGTACTTC,CASSPYTQETQYF
TRBV5-5,NA,NA,TRBJ1-2,13,TGTGCCAGCAGCTTACAGCCTAACTATGGCTACACCTTC,CASSLQPNYGYTF
TRBV5-1,NA,NA,TRBJ2-2,16,TGCGCCAGCAGTTACCGTGGTGGAGGGAACACCGGGGAGCTGTTTTTT,CASSYRGGGNTGELFF
TRBV4-1,NA,NA,TRBJ2-5,14,TGCGCCAGCAGCCAAGATGGGGGGAAAGAGACCCAGTACTTC,CASSQDGGKETQYF
TRBV4-1,NA,NA,TRBJ1-5,16,TGCGCCAGCAGCCAAGTTGCAGGCAACCCAGATCAGCCCCAGCATTTT,CASSQVAGNPDQPQHF
TRBV2,NA,once,TRBJ2-1,17,TGTGCCAGCAGGGGGATGTCTCGGAGTAGGTCCTACAATGAGCAGTTCTTC,CASRGMSRSRSYNEQFF
TRBV5-5,TRBD1,NA,TRBJ2-7,15,TGTGCCAGCAGCCTGGCAGGGGGCATCTCCTACGAGCAGTACTTC,CASSLAGGISYEQYF
TRBV5-1,NA,NA,TRBJ2-5,17,TGCGCCAGCAGCTCTGGGGCAGGAGGGGGTCGTGGGGAGACCCAGTACTTC,CASSSGAGGGRGETQYF
TRBV9,NA,NA,TRBJ2-7,15,TGTGCCAGCAGCCTAGAATGGGACAACACCTACGAGCAGTACTTC,CASSLEWDNTYEQYF
TRBV30,NA,NA,TRBJ2-3,14,TGTGCCGGGCCCAGGAGGGGGGGGCCAGATACGCAGTATTTT,CAGPRRGGPDTQYF
TRBV5-1,NA,few,TRBJ1-1,14,TGCGCCAGCAGCCCCCAGGGGATAAGTGCTGAAGCTTTCTTT,CASSPQGISAEAFF
TRBV14,NA,NA,TRBJ1-1,12,TGTGCCAGCAGCCGACATTTGGCTGAAGCTTTCTTT,CASSRHLAEAFF
TRBV11-2,TRBD1,NA,TRBJ1-5,17,TGTGCCAGCAGCCGTCCTCGGGGGGACAGGGTGAATCAGCCCCAGCATTTT,CASSRPRGDRVNQPQHF
TRBV13,NA,few,TRBJ2-1,14,TGTGCCAGCAGCCCACTCGTCGGGGGAAATGAGCAGTTCTTC,CASSPLVGGNEQFF
TRBV7-2,TRBD1,few,TRBJ1-2,13,TGTGCCAGCAGCTTACAGGGGGTGTTAGGCTACACCTTC,CASSLQGVLGYTF
TRBV28,NA,NA,TRBJ1-1,11,TGTGCCAGCAGCCACAACATCGAAGCTTTCTTT,CASSHNIEAFF
TRBV6-5,NA,NA,TRBJ1-3,15,TGTGCCAGCAGTTACCTTCCAGGGACAGGAAACACCATATATTTT,CASSYLPGTGNTIYF
TRBV2,TRBD1,few,TRBJ1-6,15,TGTGCCAGCAGCGCAACAGGGGCGATGGCTTCACCCCTCCACTTT,CASSATGAMASPLHF
TRBV29-1,NA,NA,TRBJ2-3,12,TGCAGCGTTGAGGCAGGACGAGATACGCAGTATTTT,CSVEAGRDTQYF
TRBV19,NA,NA,TRBJ1-1,15,TGTGCCAGTCAAAAGGACTCGTACATCAGGGAAGAAGCTTTCTTT,CASQKDSYIREEAFF
TRBV6-6,NA,few,TRBJ1-3,12,TGTGCCAGCACAATAGCGGGAAACACCATATATTTT,CASTIAGNTIYF
TRBV4-3,NA,NA,TRBJ2-2,14,TGCGCCAGCAGCCTGCTGGCGAACACCGGGGAGCTGTTTTTT,CASSLLANTGELFF
TRBV6-6,NA,NA,TRBJ2-5,12,TGTGCCAGCAGTTACTGGCAAGAGACCCAGTACTTC,CASSYWQETQYF
TRBV9,NA,once,TRBJ1-3,15,TGTGCCAGCAGCGTAGGGGACCGCCCTGGGAACACCATATATTTT,CASSVGDRPGNTIYF
TRBV19,NA,few,TRBJ2-7,15,TGTGCCAGTAGTATAGACAGGGATCACTCCTACGAGCAGTACTTC,CASSIDRDHSYEQYF
TRBV4-3,TRBD1,few,TRBJ1-2,18,TGCGCCAGCAGCCAATACTCCGGGACAGGGGGCTCCGACTATGGCTACACCTTC,CASSQYSGTGGSDYGYTF
TRBV19,TRBD2,few,TRBJ2-7,14,TGTGCCAGTAGTAGCGTAGCGGGGTTGGACGAGCAGTACTTC,CASSSVAGLDEQYF
TRBV7-2,NA,NA,TRBJ1-2,13,TGTGCCAGCAGCTTAGTTCCGGAGGGTGGCTACACCTTC,CASSLVPEGGYTF
TRBV5-1,NA,NA,TRBJ2-7,13,TGCGCCAGCAGCTTGCTAGCGCAATACGAGCAGTACTTC,CASSLLAQYEQYF
TRBV18,TRBD1,NA,TRBJ2-7,13,TGTGCCAGCTCACCGACAGGGAGCGCCGAGCAGTACTTC,CASSPTGSAEQYF
TRBV5-1,NA,few,TRBJ1-4,15,TGCGCCAGCAGCTTGGAAGGTTTGGGGGGCGGAAAACTGTTTTTT,CASSLEGLGGGKLFF
TRBV27,NA,NA,TRBJ2-3,15,TGTGCCAGCAGCCCCTCCCCTATGCGTGGAGATACGCAGTATTTT,CASSPSPMRGDTQYF
TRBV19,NA,NA,TRBJ2-6,20,TGTGCCAGTATTCAGGGGTTTAGCGGACGGTGGGAATCTGGGGCCAACGTCCTGACTTTC,CASIQGFSGRWESGANVLTF
TRBV6-1,NA,NA,TRBJ2-7,11,TGTGCCAGCAGCGATCCTTACGAGCAGTACTTC,CASSDPYEQYF
TRBV5-4,NA,many,TRBJ1-1,15,TGTGCCAGCAGCTTGGCCGGACACACGAACACTGAAGCTTTCTTT,CASSLAGHTNTEAFF
TRBV11-2,NA,few,TRBJ2-7,13,TGTGCCGTCGTTAGCGGTACTACCTACGAGCAGTACTTC,CAVVSGTTYEQYF
TRBV27,TRBD1,few,TRBJ1-2,15,TGTGCCAGCAGTCCCGGGACAGGGGGCCCCTATGGCTACACCTTC,CASSPGTGGPYGYTF
TRBV5-4,TRBD1,NA,TRBJ2-7,15,TGTGCCAGCAGCTCGCCGGGGGACAGGGGCTACGAGCAGTACTTC,CASSSPGDRGYEQYF
TRBV7-2,TRBD2,NA,TRBJ2-1,12,TGTGCCAGCAGCCCGGGGGGCAATGAGCAGTTCTTC,CASSPGGNEQFF
TRBV6-6,TRBD1,NA,TRBJ1-5,15,TGTGCCAGCAGAAGGCAGGGGGACGGCAATCAGCCCCAGCATTTT,CASRRQGDGNQPQHF
TRBV18,TRBD1,many,TRBJ1-1,13,TGTGCCAGCTCAGAAACAGGGGTGGGTGAAGCTTTCTTT,CASSETGVGEAFF